Listed below are T cell receptor beta chains from one sample, sequenced in a study of CD8+ T cells in alopecia areata. This table comes from immunoSEQ multiplex PCR, and its TCRdb copy is limited to in-frame clones, with some not included. This sample yields under 300,000 clones, of which 50% to 75% are seen a single time; roughly 0.88% belongs to the top ten. The sequencing here drew on CD4+ T cells sorted from blood, taken around week 54, from a patient treated with tofacitinib. The receptors derive from a human donor with alopecia areata. The CDR3 runs from the conserved cysteine through the conserved F or W. The order of the fields is D gene, clone size, V gene, J gene, CDR3 protein, CDR3 DNA. The D gene is left open where the match is weak. Not all rows give a size; the values are once, few, many and, for expanded clones, a class.

>NA|NA|TRBV10-3|TRBJ2-3
CAISARQATDTQYF
TGTGCCATCAGTGCGAGGCAGGCCACAGATACGCAGTATTTT
>NA|once|TRBV30|TRBJ1-5
CAWSAGYDQPQHF
TGTGCCTGGAGTGCAGGGTACGATCAGCCCCAGCATTTT
>TRBD1|NA|TRBV9|TRBJ1-5
CASSITGGNQPQHF
TGTGCCAGCAGCATCACAGGGGGCAATCAGCCCCAGCATTTT
>TRBD1|few|TRBV29-1|TRBJ1-2
CSAGQGLGYTF
TGCAGCGCGGGACAGGGTCTTGGCTACACCTTC
>TRBD2|NA|TRBV18|TRBJ2-7
CASSPLAGAGEQYF
TGTGCCAGCTCACCCTTAGCGGGAGCGGGAGAGCAGTACTTC
>NA|few|TRBV29-1|TRBJ2-2
CSVGGTGELFF
TGCAGCGTTGGCGGCACCGGGGAGCTGTTTTTT
>NA|few|TRBV30|TRBJ2-2
CAWSVRAGELFF
TGTGCCTGGAGTGTACGTGCCGGGGAGCTGTTTTTT
>NA|NA|TRBV7-2|TRBJ2-2
CASSLDGGVTGELFF
TGTGCCAGCAGCTTAGACGGGGGCGTCACCGGGGAGCTGTTTTTT
>NA|NA|TRBV6-6|TRBJ2-7
CASSLYSRGNYEQYF
TGTGCCAGCAGTCTCTATTCTAGAGGGAACTACGAGCAGTACTTC
>NA|few|TRBV5-4|TRBJ2-5
CASSLVASRGGRWETQYF
TGTGCCAGCAGCTTGGTCGCCTCGCGAGGAGGGAGGTGGGAGACCCAGTACTTC
>TRBD1|few|TRBV19|TRBJ1-4
CASRPGTGRSNEKLFF
TGTGCCAGTAGGCCCGGGACAGGGAGGTCTAATGAAAAACTGTTTTTT
>NA|few|TRBV4-2|TRBJ2-1
CASSLDTGNEQFF
TGTGCCAGCAGCTTGGACACTGGGAATGAGCAGTTCTTC
>NA|NA|TRBV10-3|TRBJ2-2
CATAEAYTGELFF
TGTGCCACCGCTGAGGCGTACACCGGGGAGCTGTTTTTT
>TRBD1|NA|TRBV27|TRBJ1-1
CASSLLAFQGDTEAFF
TGTGCCAGCAGCCTGCTTGCGTTTCAGGGGGACACTGAAGCTTTCTTT
>NA|NA|TRBV25-1|TRBJ2-5
CASSEESRDGGETQYF
TGTGCCAGCAGTGAGGAGTCTCGGGACGGAGGAGAGACCCAGTACTTC
>NA|NA|TRBV6-5|TRBJ1-2
CASSRDTSDYGYTF
TGTGCCAGCAGCCGGGACACCTCAGACTATGGCTACACCTTC
>TRBD1|NA|TRBV10-3|TRBJ2-5
CASRETGMAAQYF
TGTGCCAGCAGGGAGACAGGGATGGCGGCCCAGTACTTC
>TRBD1|NA|TRBV9|TRBJ2-2
CASTYSGQTNTGELFF
TGTGCCAGCACCTATTCGGGACAGACGAACACCGGGGAGCTGTTTTTT
>TRBD1|NA|TRBV11-2|TRBJ1-2
CASSPPGGGHYGYTF
TGTGCCAGCAGCCCGCCAGGGGGAGGACACTATGGCTACACCTTC
>NA|few|TRBV6-1|TRBJ2-4
CASSDQATGTGENIQYF
TGTGCCAGCAGTGACCAGGCGACAGGGACTGGGGAAAACATTCAGTACTTC
>NA|NA|TRBV7-2|TRBJ1-1
CASSLVEGTEAFF
TGTGCCAGCAGCTTAGTAGAGGGGACTGAAGCTTTCTTT
>NA|many|TRBV30|TRBJ1-5
CAWGDDNQPQHF
TGTGCCTGGGGGGACGACAATCAGCCCCAGCATTTT
>TRBD1|few|TRBV9|TRBJ1-1
CASRRDSAGTEAFF
TGTGCCAGCAGAAGGGACAGTGCAGGCACTGAAGCTTTCTTT
>NA|NA|TRBV30|TRBJ1-1
CAWSVLEGAFF
TGTGCCTGGAGTGTGCTTGAAGGAGCTTTCTTT
>TRBD1|NA|TRBV29-1|TRBJ2-7
CSSRTGPYEQYF
TGCAGCTCCCGGACAGGGCCCTACGAGCAGTACTTC
>NA|NA|TRBV7-6|TRBJ2-1
CASSLGEVVEQFF
TGTGCCAGCAGCTTAGGAGAGGTGGTCGAGCAGTTCTTC
>NA|NA|TRBV29-1|TRBJ1-5
CSVGGASNQPQHF
TGCAGTGTGGGGGGCGCAAGCAATCAGCCCCAGCATTTT
>TRBD2|few|TRBV29-1|TRBJ2-1
CSVCGGPGMNEQFF
TGCAGCGTCTGCGGGGGGCCGGGTATGAATGAGCAGTTCTTC
>NA|NA|TRBV6-5|TRBJ1-4
CASSSGTSNEKLFF
TGTGCCAGCAGCTCCGGGACATCGAATGAAAAACTGTTTTTT
>NA|NA|TRBV5-1|TRBJ2-2
CASSVMGGDTGELFF
TGCGCCAGCAGCGTCATGGGAGGCGACACCGGGGAGCTGTTTTTT
>NA|NA|TRBV6-6|TRBJ1-2
CASSRGRTYYTF
TGTGCCAGCAGTAGGGGACGGACTTACTACACCTTC
>NA|NA|TRBV20-1|TRBJ2-3
CSAKGPDTQYF
TGCAGTGCCAAGGGCCCAGATACGCAGTATTTT
>NA|once|TRBV18|TRBJ1-2
CASSPGHRAYGYTF
TGTGCCAGCTCACCAGGACACCGGGCCTATGGCTACACCTTC
>NA|NA|TRBV5-1|TRBJ2-3
CASSFGTTSTDTQYF
TGCGCCAGCAGCTTCGGGACAACTAGCACAGATACGCAGTATTTT
>TRBD1|NA|TRBV29-1|TRBJ1-2
CSVRTGDGYTF
TGCAGCGTTCGAACAGGGGATGGCTACACCTTC
>NA|NA|TRBV29-1|TRBJ2-7
CSVGLPPYEQYF
TGCAGCGTTGGACTACCACCCTACGAGCAGTACTTC
>TRBD2|many|TRBV5-1|TRBJ2-3
CASSISGGAPDTQYF
TGCGCCAGCAGCATTAGCGGGGGGGCCCCAGATACGCAGTATTTT
>NA|NA|TRBV4-2|TRBJ1-2
CASSPTGVPGYTF
TGTGCCAGCAGCCCTACCGGGGTTCCTGGCTACACCTTC
>NA|NA|TRBV15|TRBJ2-7
CATSRDRITYEQYF
TGTGCCACCAGCAGAGATCGGATTACCTACGAGCAGTACTTC
>NA|few|TRBV29-1|TRBJ2-5
CSVTRTSQETQYF
TGCAGCGTCACAAGGACAAGCCAAGAGACCCAGTACTTC
>NA|NA|TRBV29-1|TRBJ2-7
CSVETGSAAEQYF
TGCAGCGTGGAAACCGGGTCGGCCGCCGAGCAGTACTTC
>TRBD1|NA|TRBV25-1|TRBJ1-6
CASSGTGTGSPLHF
TGTGCCAGCAGTGGTACCGGGACAGGTTCACCCCTCCACTTT
>NA|NA|TRBV27|TRBJ1-5
CASSLIPGNQPQHF
TGTGCCAGCAGCCTTATACCGGGTAATCAGCCCCAGCATTTT
>TRBD1|NA|TRBV9|TRBJ1-1
CASGTGRSMNTEAFF
TGTGCCAGTGGGACAGGACGCTCGATGAACACTGAAGCTTTCTTT
>NA|NA|TRBV29-1|TRBJ2-7
CSVGGNYEQYF
TGCAGCGTGGGGGGAAACTACGAGCAGTACTTC
>TRBD1|NA|TRBV29-1|TRBJ1-5
CSVRGTGDQPQHF
TGCAGCGTCCGTGGGACAGGTGATCAGCCCCAGCATTTT
>NA|once|TRBV30|TRBJ2-7
CAWSAVDRLPEHEQYF
TGTGCCTGGAGTGCCGTCGACAGACTCCCTGAACACGAGCAGTACTTC
>NA|NA|TRBV6-1|TRBJ2-1
CASSPPYEQFF
TGTGCCAGCAGTCCCCCTTATGAGCAGTTCTTC
>NA|NA|TRBV9|TRBJ2-5
CASSETAGRQETQYF
TGTGCCAGCAGCGAGACCGCAGGCCGCCAAGAGACCCAGTACTTC